This T cell receptor (beta chain) was sequenced during a study of radiotherapy plus CTLA-4 blockade in lung cancer. Looking at the study overall: Disease control was present in more than 25% of patients, and objective responses in 18%. Study-wide points: It was early blood T cell clone dynamics, with interferon-beta, that reportedly best predicted response. Once radiotherapy plus ipilimumab had been given, TCR clones derived from tumor expanded in blood.

Profiled with immunoSEQ multiplex PCR; TCRdb holds only in-frame clones, not every one. In the table there are under 90,000 clones, 60% to 80% of which are singletons. Only one count was recorded for this clone. What it binds is unknown. This receptor was taken from a human donor with non-small cell lung cancer that progressed on radiotherapy plus ipilimumab. The starting material was peripheral blood, obtained from a patient treated with radiotherapy plus ipilimumab.

The CDR3 bases are TGTGCCAGCAGCTTAGGATATGGGCAGTACTCCTACGAGCAGTACTTC. It specifies CASSLGYGQYSYEQYF. The rearrangement uses TRBV7-9 and TRBJ2-7; D is unclear. The CDR3 contains 16 residues. From germline, CDR1 is SEHNR and CDR2 FQNEAQ (reference sequence). Deletions cut 1 base from V and 0 bases from J, with 13 bases between.